The 20 T cell receptor beta chains presented below share a single source sample, sequenced in a study of CXCR3-negative and CXCR3-positive naive CD8 T cells. The libraries of TRB cDNA were constructed through 5' RACE using UMI labels. For each CDR3 protein, TCRdb gives one entry from its re-call of the 5' RACE reads, without DNA. This sample's clone table lists 100,000 to 150,000 distinct CDR3 sequences. Sequenced input: naive CXCR3- CD8+ T cells from blood. Subset described: CD45RO-CCR7+CD27+CD95- naive CD8+ T cells lacking CXCR3 (TNR3-). The receptors come from a human donor in good health. Some clones in this sample may be carry-over from other donors' samples.

V usage is TRBV7-2 and J usage is TRBJ2-1; the D call of TRBD2 rests on TCRdb alone, since no DNA is present to check it. The germline gives CDR1 SGHTA, CDR2 FQGNSA. The CDR3 contains 17 residues. The CDR3 sequence is CASSSPFGGALYNEQFF.

The rearrangement uses TRBV5-5 and TRBJ2-2; TCRdb's D call, TRBD2, is unchecked because there is no DNA. From germline, CDR1 is SGHKS and CDR2 YYEKEE (reference sequence). The CDR3 contains 15 residues. The CDR3 protein is CASSLLEDYTGELFF.

The CDR3 here is CASSRGPLEQFF. The V call is TRBV28, the J call TRBJ2-1; absent DNA, TCRdb's TRBD1 call cannot be checked. The CDR3 contains 12 residues. Germline CDR1 and CDR2: MDHEN and SYDVKM.

The CDR3 loop reads CASSQDPGQGGTEAFF. The chain joins TRBV4-2 to TRBJ1-1; there is no DNA to check the TCRdb D call of TRBD1. Germline CDR1 and CDR2: LGHNA and YNFKEQ. The length of the CDR3 is 16 residues.

The chain has TRBV9 and TRBJ1-2. The CDR3 sequence is 13 residues long. Germline-derived CDR1 and CDR2 are SGDLS and YYNGEE. The CDR3 here is CASSTPTAVGYTF. The entire variable domain, with the rest obtained from reference TRBV9 and TRBJ1-2, is as follows: DSGVTQTPKHLITATGQRVTLRCSPRSGDLSVYWYQQSLDQGLQFLIQYYNGEERAKGNILERFSAQQFPDLHSELNLSSLELGDSALYFCASSTPTAVGYTFGSGTRLTVV.

The CDR3 here is CASSFTGPSTDTQYF. The rearrangement uses TRBV7-9 and TRBJ2-3; TCRdb proposes TRBD2, but this gene call is untestable without DNA. The V gene's germline CDR1 is SEHNR and CDR2 FQNEAQ (reference sequence). This CDR3 region has 15 residues.

The chain has TRBV27 and TRBJ1-2; TCRdb names TRBD1, which stays unverified in the absence of DNA. Germline values: CDR1 MNHEY, CDR2 SMNVEV (reference sequence). This CDR3 is 14 amino acids long. The CDR3 reads CASSPPGTDYGYTF.

V and J are TRBV7-7 and TRBJ2-5. CDR1 and CDR2 from the germline V gene are SSHAT and FNYEAQ (reference sequence). The CDR3 runs to 15 residues. Here the CDR3 reads CASSQAANPTETQYF.

CDR3 amino acids: CASSLVAGGQETQYF. The chain couples TRBV11-2 to TRBJ2-5; TCRdb selects TRBD2, and the lack of DNA leaves this call unchecked. Germline lookup yields CDR1 SGHAT and CDR2 FQNNGV. The length of the CDR3 is 15 residues.

The CDR3 is CSVVGGLTGELFF. The rearrangement joins TRBV29-1 to TRBJ2-2. The CDR3 has 13 amino acids. Germline lookup yields CDR1 SQVTM and CDR2 ANQGSEA.

This chain connects TRBV6-6 to TRBJ2-2. The CDR3 covers 12 residues. The germline gives CDR1 MNHNY, CDR2 SVGAGI (reference sequence). The CDR3 loop reads CASSYVTGELFF.

The chain employs TRBV7-9 and TRBJ2-1; TCRdb's D gene call, TRBD1, goes unchecked for lack of DNA. This CDR3 has 16 amino acids. Germline CDR1 and CDR2: SEHNR and FQNEAQ (reference sequence). CDR3 residues: CASSPPQGYSYNEQFF.

V and J are TRBV7-6 and TRBJ1-1; the TCRdb D gene call, TRBD1, has no DNA to confirm it. The CDR3 is 16 amino acids. Germline V gene sequence: CDR1 SGHVS, CDR2 FNYEAQ. This chain's CDR3 is CASSLVLSGASAEAFF.

The chain uses TRBV9 and TRBJ2-2; TCRdb lists TRBD2, though no DNA is available to test this call. The CDR3 is 16 residues long. Germline assignment: CDR1 SGDLS and CDR2 YYNGEE. CDR3 residues: CASSGPRTSSSGELFF.

The chain combines TRBV15 with TRBJ1-3. CDR3 length: 14 residues. The germline V gene has CDR1 LNHNV and CDR2 YYDKDF (reference sequence). CDR3 sequence reads: CATSETTSGNTIYF.

The V gene is TRBV7-6, the J gene TRBJ2-1; the D gene TCRdb calls, TRBD1, cannot be checked with no DNA. The germline CDR1 and CDR2 sequences are SGHVS and FNYEAQ. This CDR3 region has 14 residues. The CDR3 here is CASSLAGGHNEQFF.

The V and J genes are TRBV29-1 and TRBJ1-1. Germline V gene data show CDR1 as SQVTM and CDR2 as ANQGSEA. The CDR3 loop spans 12 amino acids. The CDR3 loop is CSVDLKESVAFF.

The J gene is TRBJ1-5, the V gene TRBV6-5; the D call of TRBD1 rests on TCRdb alone, since no DNA is present to check it. Germline V gives CDR1 MNHEY, CDR2 SVGAGI. The CDR3 loop spans 15 amino acids. The CDR3 protein is CASSYGQGPNQPQHF.

This chain connects TRBV20-1 to TRBJ2-5; TCRdb's D call of TRBD1 is untestable without DNA. The CDR3 sequence is 15 residues long. Germline CDR1 and CDR2: DFQATT and SNEGSKA (reference sequence). CDR3 residues: CSARERDTYQETQYF.

The chain joins TRBV7-6 to TRBJ1-4; TCRdb outputs TRBD1, but without DNA this stays unchecked. CDR3 length: 15 residues. Per the germline V gene, CDR1 is SGHVS and CDR2 is FNYEAQ. The CDR3 spells CASSLEWGSNEKLFF.